These T cell receptor beta chains were read from a single sample in a study of T cells in Graves' hyperthyroidism and ophthalmopathy. TCRdb itself ran the multiplex PCR reads through MiXCR, one entry per CDR3 protein. The sample shows about 290,000 distinct CDR3 sequences, roughly an eighth of them seen only once. The sample taken for sequencing was blood. Receptors originate from a woman between 40 and 50 years old with Graves' hyperthyroidism. CDR3s include the opening cysteine and the closing phenylalanine or tryptophan. The order of the fields is J gene, clone size, V gene, D gene, CDR3 DNA, CDR3 protein. D genes are given only for firm matches. Size values are once, few and many counts, or a class for expanded clones, and some rows have none.

>TRBJ2-5|many|TRBV11-2|TRBD2
TGTGCCAGCAGCTTGAGTCAAACTAGCGGGGGGGGCGAGACCCAGTACTTC
CASSLSQTSGGGETQYF
>TRBJ1-1|once|TRBV30|-
TGTGCCTGGGCCGGTAACACTGAAGCTTTCTTT
CAWAGNTEAFF
>TRBJ1-5|-|TRBV6-1|-
TGTGCCAGCAGTAAAAATCCGGGAGGTTGGAGTAGCAATCAGCCCCAGCATTTT
CASSKNPGGWSSNQPQHF
>TRBJ2-3|-|TRBV6-1|-
TGTGCCAGCAGTGAAGTCCCGGGACACCTCACAGATACGCAGTATTTT
CASSEVPGHLTDTQYF
>TRBJ1-5|many|TRBV28|TRBD1
TGTGCCAGCAGTTTATATTCAGGGGGGTATCAGCCCCAGCATTTT
CASSLYSGGYQPQHF
>TRBJ1-6|few|TRBV9|-
TGTGCCAGCAGCGTAGCCCCCCATTCACCCCTCCACTTT
CASSVAPHSPLHF
>TRBJ1-4|-|TRBV19|-
TGTGCCAGTAGTATTCGAGGGGGGACTAATGAAAAACTGTTTTTT
CASSIRGGTNEKLFF
>TRBJ2-5|many|TRBV7-8|-
TGTGCCAGCAGCTTCCTCTCACATGTCCAAGAGACCCAGTACTTC
CASSFLSHVQETQYF
>TRBJ2-7|-|TRBV14|-
TGTGCCAGCAGTGCTTTCGCGATGACTAAAAACTCCTACGAGCAGTACTTC
CASSAFAMTKNSYEQYF
>TRBJ1-1|-|TRBV14|TRBD1
TGTGCCAGCAGCCTACAGGGGGGGGTCACTGAAGCTTTCTTT
CASSLQGGVTEAFF
>TRBJ2-5|many|TRBV3-1|TRBD2
TGTGCCAGCAGCCAAGAAGCGGGGTTGCAGACCCAGTACTTC
CASSQEAGLQTQYF
>TRBJ1-2|many|TRBV7-8|TRBD1
TGTGCCAGCAGCCCAGACAGGGTCTATGGCTACACCTTC
CASSPDRVYGYTF
>TRBJ2-1|many|TRBV12-3/TRBV12-4|-
TGTGCCAGCAGTCCCCGAACAGGGCCCCAGTACAATGAGCAGTTCTTC
CASSPRTGPQYNEQFF
>TRBJ2-7|few|TRBV5-1|TRBD2
TGCGCCAGCAGCTTGAATCTCCGGGGAGGGGACGAGCAGTACTTC
CASSLNLRGGDEQYF
>TRBJ2-2|many|TRBV5-1|TRBD2
TGCGCCAGCACAATTAGCGGGAGGAATACCGGGGAGCTGTTTTTT
CASTISGRNTGELFF
>TRBJ1-2|-|TRBV29-1|TRBD1
TGCAGCGTTGGGGGGGGGACAGGGGCTGGCTACACCTTC
CSVGGGTGAGYTF